This T cell receptor (beta chain) was retrieved from a study of CD8 T cells in ankylosing spondylitis. Findings of the study overall: Matched synovial fluid from ankylosing spondylitis patients was reported to be enriched for disease-linked clones. Within ankylosing spondylitis blood, a TCR beta motif made up of under 10 highly homologous variants appeared to be characteristic. In peripheral blood, disease-linked CD8+ clones occurred at relatively low frequencies.

This CDR3 is built from 18 residues. Per germline, CDR1 SGHAT and CDR2 FQDESV (reference sequence). V lost 4 bases, J lost 0 bases, and 12 bases stayed unmatched. Quantitative 5'-RACE with molecular barcodes produced the TCR beta libraries. TCRdb independently ran MiXCR on the 5' RACE reads; one entry per CDR3 protein. This sample has 150,000 or so distinct CDR3 sequences, with about a third found just once. This clonotype was seen more than once but under ten times. What it binds is unknown. The genes are TRBV11-1 and TRBJ2-7; 10 bases are shared with TRBD2. Sequenced: synovial fluid, either unsorted or a sorted T cell fraction (not recorded which). This TCR was sampled from a male donor with ankylosing spondylitis. The CDR3 DNA follows: TGTGCCAGCAGCTCAGGACTAGCGGCGCTAAAAAGCTCCTACGAGCAGTACTTC. This codes for CASSSGLAALKSSYEQYF.